This TCR beta chain was identified in a study of blood T cell repertoires in COVID-19. The CDR3 length is 12 residues. CDR1 and CDR2 (germline): SGHKS, YYEKEE (reference sequence). Germline trimming cut 2 bases from V and 8 bases from J; bases unmatched to any gene: 3. Only in-frame clones appear in the TCRdb table, and some are missing; sequencing was by immunoSEQ multiplex PCR. The sample records 200,000 to 300,000 clones, over 75% being singletons. The gene calls are TRBV5-5 and TRBJ1-1; 7 bases map to TRBD1. The source material was peripheral blood. This TCR was sampled from a woman in her thirties with acute or convalescent COVID-19. For the CDR3, the DNA is TGTGCCAGCAGCTTACAGGGGCGAGAAGCTTTCTTT. Its translation: CASSLQGREAFF. The full variable domain, its missing parts supplied by reference TRBV5-5 and TRBJ1-1, is DAGVTQSPTHLIKTRGQQVTLRCSPISGHKSVSWYQQVLGQGPQFIFQYYEKEERGRGNFPDRFSARQFPNYSSELNVNALLLGDSALYLCASSLQGREAFFGQGTRLTVV.